What follows are 12 T cell receptor beta chains derived from one specimen sequenced in a study of T cell repertoires in aging, cancer and after chemotherapy. TRB rearrangements spanning V, D and J were amplified using mixed TRB-A/B primers. TCRdb independently ran MiXCR on the multiplex PCR reads; one entry per CDR3 protein. The sample has roughly 18,000 distinct CDR3 sequences; less than 45% are singletons. The template was genomic DNA from peripheral blood, not RNA. Sequenced material: blood. The receptors were gathered from a human donor with a solid tumor.

The genes are TRBV19 and TRBJ2-5, with TRBD2 matching over 7 bases. Germline lookup yields CDR1 LNHDA and CDR2 SQIVND (reference sequence). The CDR3 covers 12 residues. V shed 3 bases and J 7 bases; nucleotides not matched to a gene: 2. DNA for the CDR3: TGTGCCAGTAGTATGATAGCGGGGACCCAGTACTTC. Encoded protein: CASSMIAGTQYF.

The chain has TRBV19 and TRBJ1-2; D is ambiguous. This CDR3 comprises 15 residues. From germline, CDR1 is LNHDA and CDR2 SQIVND (reference sequence). The V and J ends lost 3 bases and 0 bases respectively, with 11 bases between them. The CDR3 loop reads CASSMAVRTNYGYTF. The CDR3 nucleotides read TGTGCCAGTAGTATGGCGGTCAGGACTAACTATGGCTACACCTTC.

This clonotype was seen only a few times. This chain's CDR3 is CATSRDPNGANEQYF. For the CDR3, the DNA is TGTGCCACCAGCAGAGATCCGAACGGCGCCAACGAGCAGTACTTC. The chain links TRBV15 to TRBJ2-7; D gene uncertain. The CDR3 covers 15 residues. Trimming took off 0 bases at V and 5 bases at J, with 14 bases between the two ends. Looked up from germline, CDR1 is LNHNV and CDR2 is YYDKDF (reference sequence).

This clonotype has only a few counts. The chain links TRBV6-6 to TRBJ1-5; no reliable D call. In germline, CDR1 is MNHNY, CDR2 SVGAGI (reference sequence). The CDR3 is 18 amino acids. V was trimmed by 1 base and J by 6 bases, leaving 22 bases between them. In DNA, the CDR3 is TGTGCCAGCAGTTACTTACCCCCGCGAAGGGTAGTAAGTCAGCCCCAGCATTTT. Translated: CASSYLPPRRVVSQPQHF.

By sample share, this clonotype is medium-sized. The rearrangement links TRBV30 to TRBJ1-5; D gene ambiguous. The CDR3 totals 12 residues. The ends were cut back, 0 bases at V and 7 bases at J, with 7 bases in the middle. CDR1 and CDR2 from the germline V gene are GTSNPN and SVGIG (reference sequence). The CDR3 spells CAWSVGGQPQHF. In DNA, the CDR3 is TGTGCCTGGAGTGTAGGCGGGCAGCCCCAGCATTTT.

V usage is TRBV6-1 and J usage is TRBJ2-5; 10 bases align to TRBD1. V shed 4 bases, J shed 3 bases, and the junction held 8 bases outside the gene matches. Germline assignment: CDR1 MNHNS and CDR2 SASEGT. There are 16 residues in the CDR3. The CDR3 DNA follows: TGTGCCAGCAGTGGACCAGGACAGGGGGGGAAAGAGACCCAGTACTTC. Translating it yields CASSGPGQGGKETQYF.

Within the sample, this clonotype is medium-sized. The chain couples TRBV19 to TRBJ2-3; 9 positions match TRBD2. The CDR3 covers 17 residues. Germline assignment: CDR1 LNHDA and CDR2 SQIVND (reference sequence). Trimming at V came to 5 bases and at J to 2 bases, leaving 11 bases not matched to a gene. The CDR3 loop reads CASSPPASGVNTDTQYF. CDR3 nucleotides: TGTGCCAGTAGTCCACCGGCTAGCGGGGTTAACACAGATACGCAGTATTTT. The full variable domain, its missing parts supplied by reference TRBV19 and TRBJ2-3, is DGGITQSPKYLFRKEGQNVTLSCEQNLNHDAMYWYRQDPGQGLRLIYYSQIVNDFQKGDIAEGYSVSREKKESFPLTVTSAQKNPTAFYLCASSPPASGVNTDTQYFGPGTRLTVL.

The chain is built from TRBV29-1 and TRBJ2-1; maybe TRBD1 (5 bases). The V and J ends lost 6 bases and 6 bases respectively, with 21 bases between them. CDR3 size: 15 residues. In germline, CDR1 is SQVTM, CDR2 ANQGSEA. The CDR3 bases are TGCAGCGTCGCGCAGGGCGGCAGGCCCACCAATGAGCAGTTCTTC. This encodes CSVAQGGRPTNEQFF.

As concerns this clonotype: With a much larger clone just one base away, this may be a read error. This chain links TRBV19 with TRBJ2-3; D may be TRBD1 (6 bases). Germline assignment: CDR1 LNHDA and CDR2 SQIVND (reference sequence). CDR3 length: 15 amino acids. CDR3 protein: CSSRRRGGSTDTQYF. DNA for the CDR3: TGTTCCTCCAGACGACGAGGGGGTAGCACAGATACGCAGTATTTT.

The rearrangement links TRBV30 to TRBJ2-7; 9 nucleotides align to TRBD1. Per the germline V gene, CDR1 is GTSNPN and CDR2 is SVGIG (reference sequence). Trimming at V came to 8 bases and at J to 4 bases, leaving 3 bases not matched to a gene. This CDR3 is built from 11 residues. The CDR3 sequence: CAAGTGYEQYF. CDR3 in DNA: TGTGCCGCCGGGACAGGGTACGAGCAGTACTTC.

This clonotype was seen only a few times. The gene calls are TRBV29-1 and TRBJ1-2; D remains unclear. Trimming took off 2 bases at V and 2 bases at J, with 12 bases between the two ends. The germline gives CDR1 SQVTM, CDR2 ANQGSEA. The CDR3 runs 14 residues. This CDR3 reads CSVEQWAGNYGYTF. In DNA, the CDR3 is TGCAGCGTTGAACAATGGGCCGGGAACTATGGCTACACCTTC.

The chain uses TRBV7-6 and TRBJ2-3; D unresolved. The V gene's germline CDR1 is SGHVS and CDR2 FNYEAQ. The V and J ends lost 1 base and 6 bases respectively, with 8 bases between them. This CDR3 is 13 amino acids long. The CDR3 nucleotides are TGTGCCAGCAGCTTAGGGACCGGGGATACGCAGTATTTT. Residues: CASSLGTGDTQYF.